One and the same sample provided the 7 T cell receptor beta chains below, sequenced in a study of blood T cells in healthy people across ages. Using a J-beta primer mix together with a sample-barcoded 5' primer, a second PCR was run for about 6 to 12 cycles. From the 5' RACE reads, TCRdb called clonotypes with MiXCR, one entry per CDR3 protein. The sample lists roughly 830,000 distinct CDR3 sequences, less than 80% occurring once. Material for sequencing was blood. The receptor set was obtained from a man younger than 45 in good health.

The V call is TRBV7-9, the J call TRBJ2-2; the D is unclear. Trimming cost V 6 bases and J 6 bases, with 8 bases left between them. Germline-derived CDR1 and CDR2 are SEHNR and FQNEAQ (reference sequence). CDR3 length: 12 amino acids. The CDR3 DNA follows: TGTGCCAGCAGTGAGCTGGCCGGGGAGCTGTTTTTT. Translating it yields CASSELAGELFF.

The CDR3 DNA reads as TGCGCCAGCAGCCAGCGCGGCCTCAGGGATCACTATGGCTACACCTTC. Its protein product is CASSQRGLRDHYGYTF. The rearrangement uses TRBV4-3 and TRBJ1-2; weak D call: TRBD1 (5 bases). The length of the CDR3 is 16 residues. The V and J ends lost 3 bases and 3 bases respectively, with 17 bases between them. Germline V gene data show CDR1 as LGHNA and CDR2 as YSLEER.

This clonotype has only a few counts. The J gene is TRBJ2-5, the V gene TRBV15, with D perhaps TRBD1 (6 bases). The last part of the DNA fits TRBJ2-7 better; the J call may be wrong. The CDR3 covers 17 residues. Germline V CDR1 and CDR2: LNHNV, YYDKDF (reference sequence). CDR3 sequence (DNA): TGTGCCACCAGCAGAGATCAGGGGAAGGGGTTAACCTACGAGCAGTACTTC. Amino acids: CATSRDQGKGLTYEQYF.

The chain is built from TRBV4-2 and TRBJ2-3; a possible D gene is TRBD1 (6 bases). The CDR3 covers 18 residues. Trimming stripped 6 bases from V and 0 bases from J, with 22 bases between. Germline CDR1 and CDR2: LGHNA and YNFKEQ. This CDR3 is CASSLPLQGRASTDTQYF. The CDR3 nucleotides are TGTGCCAGCAGTCTGCCGCTCCAGGGGAGAGCTAGCACAGATACGCAGTATTTT.

V and J are TRBV14 and TRBJ1-2, with a possible D match to TRBD1 (6 bases). The germline V gene has CDR1 SGHDN and CDR2 FVKESK. The V end lost 0 bases, the J end lost 3 bases, and 11 bases lay between the germline ends. This CDR3 contains 15 residues. Here the CDR3 DNA reads TGTGCCAGCAGCCAAGAGTGGGGGCGCGACTATGGCTACACCTTC. It codes for CASSQEWGRDYGYTF.

A single count supports this clonotype. The chain recombines TRBV15 with TRBJ2-7; D unclear. Germline V gene sequence: CDR1 LNHNV, CDR2 YYDKDF (reference sequence). Trimming cost V 3 bases and J 0 bases, with 12 bases left between them. The CDR3 totals 15 residues. The DNA for the CDR3 is TGTGCCACCAGCAGGGGCGATGGAGCCTCCTACGAGCAGTACTTC. This sequence encodes CATSRGDGASYEQYF.

The V gene is TRBV7-9, the J gene TRBJ2-1; 8 nucleotides agree with TRBD2. V trimming: 5 bases; J trimming: 7 bases; junction bases outside the gene matches: 13. The V gene's germline CDR1 is SEHNR and CDR2 FQNEAQ (reference sequence). This CDR3 is 16 amino acids long. The CDR3 coding sequence is TGTGCCAGCAGCCCACAACTGCGGGGGGCGGGAAATGAGCAGTTCTTC. Amino acid sequence: CASSPQLRGAGNEQFF.